Shown below are 21 T cell receptor beta chains from a single sample sequenced in a study of blood T cells in healthy people across ages. Primers used in a second PCR of roughly 6 to 11 cycles were a sample-barcoded 5' primer and a J-beta primer mix. A single record per CDR3 protein comes from TCRdb applying MiXCR to the 5' RACE reads. The sample records around 1.5 million distinct CDR3 sequences, approximately 59% being singletons. Sequenced: blood. All receptors derive from a man aged 18-30 years in good health.

This clonotype was seen a few times. V usage is TRBV12-3 or TRBV12-4 and J usage is TRBJ2-1; tentatively, D is TRBD2 (5 bases). This CDR3 is 16 amino acids long. V lost 7 bases to trimming and J lost 1 base, with 17 bases between them. Here the CDR3 reads CASNELGELSYNEQFF. The CDR3 region has the DNA TGTGCCAGCAACGAGCTCGGGGAATTATCCTACAATGAGCAGTTCTTC.

This clonotype appeared once. The V gene is TRBV12-3 or TRBV12-4, the J gene TRBJ2-4; 7 bases align to TRBD1. The DNA matches TRBJ2-5 better at its end, which makes the J call doubtful. The CDR3 is made up of 13 amino acids. The CDR3 region is CASTMDRRETQYF. CDR3 sequence (DNA): TGTGCCAGCACCATGGACAGGAGGGAGACCCAGTACTTC.

The CDR3 sequence is CASSFWRRGAKETQYF. Written as DNA, the CDR3 is TGTGCCAGCAGCTTCTGGAGGCGGGGGGCTAAGGAGACCCAGTACTTC. This sequence joins TRBV5-6 and TRBJ2-5; TRBD2 agrees at 8 bases. Germline V lookup: CDR1 SGHDT, CDR2 YYEEEE. The CDR3 has 16 amino acids. V was pared by 2 bases and J by 5 bases, with 11 bases of the junction left unmatched.

This chain connects TRBV7-6 to TRBJ2-1, with TRBD1 identical over 8 bases. The CDR3 runs 17 residues. From germline, CDR1 is SGHVS and CDR2 FNYEAQ. With 5 bases clipped from V and 1 base from J, the junction kept 10 bases outside the gene matches. The CDR3 DNA sequence: TGTGCCAGCAGCCTCGGAGCCGGGACAGGTTCCTACAATGAGCAGTTCTTC. It encodes CASSLGAGTGSYNEQFF.

The V and J genes are TRBV12-3 or TRBV12-4 and TRBJ2-4; tentative D call: TRBD1 (5 bases). The end of the DNA aligns better with TRBJ2-7, so the J call may be wrong. The CDR3 covers 16 residues. CDR3 sequence reads: CASNIRRGAEPYEQYF. The CDR3 coding sequence is TGTGCCAGCAACATTCGAAGGGGCGCCGAGCCTTACGAGCAGTACTTC.

V usage is TRBV28 and J usage is TRBJ2-5; the match to TRBD2 covers 12 bases. The germline V gene has CDR1 MDHEN and CDR2 SYDVKM. V lost 5 bases, J lost 11 bases, and 12 bases stayed unmatched. The CDR3 consists of 15 residues. The CDR3 DNA reads TGTGCCAGCAGTCCCACTAGCGGGGGGAGCGATGAGCAGTACTTC. It yields the protein CASSPTSGGSDEQYF.

The chain carries TRBV27 and TRBJ2-7; the D is unclear. The CDR3 consists of 16 residues. Germline CDR1 reads MNHEY; CDR2 reads SMNVEV (reference sequence). Trimming took 4 bases from V and 3 from J, leaving 19 bases between them. The CDR3 here is CASSSNPGQTFYEQYF. CDR3 in DNA: TGTGCCAGCAGTTCCAACCCGGGTCAGACCTTCTACGAGCAGTACTTC.

The CDR3 here is CSASVEPDPDGYTF. CDR3 in DNA: TGCAGTGCTAGCGTTGAGCCAGACCCAGATGGCTACACCTTC. The chain has TRBV20-1 and TRBJ1-2; D unresolved. Trimming cost V 3 bases and J 6 bases, with 17 bases left between them. The CDR3 consists of 14 residues. Germline assignment: CDR1 DFQATT and CDR2 SNEGSKA (reference sequence).

This sequence joins TRBV29-1 and TRBJ2-5, with D perhaps matching TRBD1 (5 bases). V shed 7 bases and J shed 7 bases, with 19 bases lying between them. CDR1 and CDR2 (germline): SQVTM, ANQGSEA. The CDR3 sequence is 13 residues long. The CDR3, as DNA: TGCAGCGCGACCAAAGACAGTCCGGGGACCCAGTACTTC. This translates into CSATKDSPGTQYF.

This clonotype came up a few times. The rearrangement joins TRBV3-1 to TRBJ2-7, with D possibly being TRBD2 (5 bases). V was cut by 1 base and J by 4 bases, with 11 bases left in between. Germline V gene lookup returns CDR1 LGHDT and CDR2 YNNKEL (reference sequence). The CDR3 is 14 amino acids. This chain's CDR3 is CASSQVNREYEQYF. DNA of the CDR3: TGTGCCAGCAGCCAAGTTAACCGGGAATACGAGCAGTACTTC.

The count of this clonotype is one. The junction differs from germline at one of its ends, possibly a read error. V is TRBV7-2 and J is TRBJ2-3; D is unresolved. CDR1 is SGHTA, CDR2 FQGNSA, per germline. The CDR3 has 13 residues. The CDR3, as DNA: TGCGCCAGCAGCTTTAATCCCACAGATACGCAGTATTTT. Protein: CASSFNPTDTQYF. The whole variable domain, remainder taken from reference TRBV7-2 and TRBJ2-3, is GAGVSQSPSNKVTEKGKDVELRCDPISGHTALYWYRQSLGQGLEFLIYFQGNSAPDKSGLPSDRFSAERTGGSVSTLTIQRTQQEDSAVYLCASSFNPTDTQYFGPGTRLTVL.

V is TRBV9 and J is TRBJ2-3; the D gene could be TRBD1 or TRBD2 (5 bases each). CDR1 SGDLS and CDR2 YYNGEE come from the germline V gene. CDR3 length: 15 residues. V lost 0 bases and J 3 bases, leaving 11 bases between the germline ends. The chain's CDR3 is CASSVGSGPTDTQYF. CDR3 in DNA: TGTGCCAGCAGCGTAGGGTCGGGGCCAACAGATACGCAGTATTTT. The whole variable domain, remainder taken from reference TRBV9 and TRBJ2-3, is DSGVTQTPKHLITATGQRVTLRCSPRSGDLSVYWYQQSLDQGLQFLIQYYNGEERAKGNILERFSAQQFPDLHSELNLSSLELGDSALYFCASSVGSGPTDTQYFGPGTRLTVL.

This clonotype came up once. The chain recombines TRBV10-3 with TRBJ1-4; D remains unclear. V shed 3 bases and J shed 8 bases, with 7 bases lying between them. The CDR3 loop spans 12 amino acids. Germline V lookup: CDR1 ENHRY, CDR2 SYGVKD. For the CDR3, the DNA is TGTGCCATCAGTGAAAACCTAGAAAAACTGTTTTTT. Protein product: CAISENLEKLFF.

V is TRBV6-5 and J is TRBJ1-2; D call uncertain. The V and J ends lost 8 bases and 7 bases respectively, with 17 bases between them. Germline loops: CDR1 MNHEY, CDR2 SVGAGI. CDR3 length: 13 amino acids. The CDR3 sequence: CASRTDRDSGYTF. CDR3 sequence (DNA): TGTGCCAGCCGTACGGACCGTGATTCTGGCTACACCTTC.

A single count supports this clonotype. V gene TRBV4-3 combines with J gene TRBJ1-1, with D possibly being TRBD1 (5 bases). V lost 0 bases, J lost 6 bases, and 14 bases lay in between. Germline V lookup: CDR1 LGHNA, CDR2 YSLEER. The CDR3 spans 15 residues. The CDR3 here is CASSQDVRGGAEAFF. The CDR3 bases are TGCGCCAGCAGCCAAGACGTTAGGGGTGGGGCTGAAGCTTTCTTT.

The chain recombines TRBV20-1 with TRBJ2-1; TRBD2 matches at 15 bases. J was trimmed by 0 bases and V by 3 bases; bases with no gene match: 9. The CDR3 has 19 amino acids. CDR1 is DFQATT and CDR2 is SNEGSKA in the germline V gene (reference sequence). The CDR3 region is CSARGLAGGIPSSYNEQFF. CDR3 sequence (DNA): TGCAGTGCTAGGGGACTAGCGGGAGGTATCCCCAGCTCCTACAATGAGCAGTTCTTC.

This clonotype was recorded a few times. The chain combines TRBV12-3 or TRBV12-4 with TRBJ2-3; 12 positions match TRBD2. The CDR3 is 16 residues long. After removal of 2 bases from V and 6 bases from J, the junction contained 6 bases not matched to a gene. The CDR3 loop is CASSLFSSGRVDTQYF. The CDR3 DNA reads TGTGCCAGCAGTTTATTTTCTAGCGGGAGGGTCGATACGCAGTATTTT.

The table lists this clonotype with a few counts. The rearrangement uses TRBV7-2 and TRBJ2-1, with D maybe TRBD1 (6 bases). This CDR3 has 16 residues. Trimming pared 5 bases from V and 5 bases from J, leaving 19 bases between. From germline, CDR1 is SGHTA and CDR2 FQGNSA. CDR3 nucleotide sequence: TGTGCCAGCAGCCGTGGACTCGCAGAGGGGGACAATGAGCAGTTCTTC. Its protein is CASSRGLAEGDNEQFF.

This clonotype was picked up one time. This sequence joins TRBV21-1 and TRBJ1-5. TRBV21-1 represents a pseudogene. CDR3 length: 18 amino acids. CDR3 sequence (DNA): TGTGCCAGCAGCAAAGCCCACGGACCTCCAAGTAGCAATCAGCCCCAGCATTTT. The encoded protein is CASSKAHGPPSSNQPQHF.

This clonotype was seen a handful of times. The V and J genes are TRBV6-5 and TRBJ1-2; TRBD1 is a possible D gene (5 bases). This CDR3 region has 16 residues. From germline, CDR1 is MNHEY and CDR2 SVGAGI. V dropped 7 bases and J dropped 6 bases, with 24 bases sitting between them. The CDR3: CASTQVGGVKFHGYTF. The CDR3 DNA reads TGTGCCAGCACCCAAGTTGGGGGGGTAAAGTTTCATGGCTACACCTTC.

The rearrangement joins TRBV5-1 to TRBJ2-5; tentative D call: TRBD1 (5 bases). Germline V lookup: CDR1 SGHRS, CDR2 YFSETQ. The CDR3 totals 12 residues. With 6 bases removed from V and 3 bases from J, the gap between germline ends came to 9 bases. CDR3 sequence (DNA): TGCGCCAGCACGGACACGGAAGAGACCCAGTACTTC. Its protein product is CASTDTEETQYF.